One and the same sample provided the 3 T cell receptor beta chains below, sequenced in a study of human T cells and chemical hapten exposure. Stated time point: pre-sensitization, week 0. Treatment noted: therapeutic diphenylcyclopropenone sensitization with weekly scalp DPC. TCRdb redid the calling of the RACE reads with MiXCR, one entry per CDR3 protein. The sample has roughly 380,000 distinct CDR3 sequences; approximately 5% are singletons. The starting material was whole blood, obtained in connection with sensitization to the hapten diphenylcyclopropenone (DPC). These receptors originate from a woman between 45 and 65 years old with alopecia areata. Some clones in this sample may be carry-over from other donors' samples.

The table lists this clonotype with many counts. The chain uses TRBV20-1 and TRBJ1-1; 10 nucleotides match TRBD1. V lost 0 bases and J lost 13; bases outside the gene matches: 20. Germline V gene data show CDR1 as DFQATT and CDR2 as SNEGSKA (reference sequence). CDR3 length equals 17 residues. CDR3 protein: CSARDLYNFIGTGDVFF. In nucleotides, the CDR3 is TGCAGTGCTAGAGATCTTTATAATTTTATCGGGACAGGGGATGTTTTCTTT.

In its sample, this clonotype was seen many times. V usage is TRBV6-2 or TRBV6-3 and J usage is TRBJ1-5; D unresolved. V dropped 4 bases and J dropped 0 bases, with 10 bases sitting between them. CDR3 size: 15 residues. From germline, CDR1 is MNHEY and CDR2 SVGEGT. CDR3 sequence: CASSLGAYSNQPQHF. Written as DNA, the CDR3 is TGTGCCAGCAGTTTAGGAGCTTATAGCAATCAGCCCCAGCATTTT.

In its sample, this clonotype was seen many times. This chain uses TRBV7-2 with TRBJ2-2; a weak D match, TRBD1 (6 bases). Trimming took off 1 base at V and 1 base at J, with 10 bases between the two ends. This CDR3 region has 16 residues. Germline lookup yields CDR1 SGHTA and CDR2 FQGNSA. The CDR3 coding sequence is TGTGCCAGCAGCTTAGTGGGGACACAGAACACCGGGGAGCTGTTTTTT. This encodes CASSLVGTQNTGELFF.